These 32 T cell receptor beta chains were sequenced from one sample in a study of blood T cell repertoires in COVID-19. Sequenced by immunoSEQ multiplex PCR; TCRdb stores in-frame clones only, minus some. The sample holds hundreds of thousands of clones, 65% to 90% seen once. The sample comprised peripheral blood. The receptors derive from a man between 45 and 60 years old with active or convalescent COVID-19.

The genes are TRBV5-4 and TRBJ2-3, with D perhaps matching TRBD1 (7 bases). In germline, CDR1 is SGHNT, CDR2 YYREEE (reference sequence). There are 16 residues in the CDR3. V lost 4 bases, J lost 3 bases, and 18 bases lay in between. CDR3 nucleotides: TGTGCCAGCAGCACGAAGGCAGGGGGGCAAACAGATACGCAGTATTTT. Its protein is CASSTKAGGQTDTQYF.

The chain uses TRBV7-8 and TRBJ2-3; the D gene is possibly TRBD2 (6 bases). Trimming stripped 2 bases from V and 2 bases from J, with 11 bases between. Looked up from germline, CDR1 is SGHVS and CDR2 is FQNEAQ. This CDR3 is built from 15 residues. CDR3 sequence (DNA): TGTGCCAGCAGCTTATTTAGCGGACACACAGATACGCAGTATTTT. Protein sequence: CASSLFSGHTDTQYF.

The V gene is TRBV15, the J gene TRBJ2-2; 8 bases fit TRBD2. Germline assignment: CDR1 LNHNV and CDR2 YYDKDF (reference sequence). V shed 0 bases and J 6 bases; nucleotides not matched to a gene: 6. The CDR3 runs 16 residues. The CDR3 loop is CATSRDRAGVSGELFF. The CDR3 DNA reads TGTGCCACCAGCAGAGACCGAGCGGGAGTCTCCGGGGAGCTGTTTTTT. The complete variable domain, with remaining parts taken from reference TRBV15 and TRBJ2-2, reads DAMVIQNPRYQVTQFGKPVTLSCSQTLNHNVMYWYQQKSSQAPKLLFHYYDKDFNNEADTPDNFQSRRPNTSFCFLDIRSPGLGDTAMYLCATSRDRAGVSGELFFGEGSRLTVL.

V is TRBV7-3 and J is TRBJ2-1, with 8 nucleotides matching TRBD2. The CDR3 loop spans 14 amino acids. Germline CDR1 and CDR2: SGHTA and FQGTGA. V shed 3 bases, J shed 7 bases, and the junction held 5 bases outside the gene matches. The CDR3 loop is CASSFGGRKNEQFF. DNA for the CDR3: TGTGCCAGCAGCTTCGGCGGGAGGAAGAATGAGCAGTTCTTC.

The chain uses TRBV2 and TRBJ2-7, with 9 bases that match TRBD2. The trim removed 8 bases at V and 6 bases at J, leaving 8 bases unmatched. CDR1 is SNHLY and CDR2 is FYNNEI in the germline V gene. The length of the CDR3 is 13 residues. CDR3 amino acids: CASAQGLASEQYF. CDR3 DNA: TGTGCCAGCGCACAGGGACTAGCCAGCGAGCAGTACTTC.

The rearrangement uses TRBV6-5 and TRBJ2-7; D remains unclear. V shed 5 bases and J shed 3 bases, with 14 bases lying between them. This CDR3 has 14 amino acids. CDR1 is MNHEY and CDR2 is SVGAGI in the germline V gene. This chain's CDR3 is CASSPGQRLYEQYF. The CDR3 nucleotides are TGTGCCAGCAGTCCCGGCCAGCGACTCTACGAGCAGTACTTC.

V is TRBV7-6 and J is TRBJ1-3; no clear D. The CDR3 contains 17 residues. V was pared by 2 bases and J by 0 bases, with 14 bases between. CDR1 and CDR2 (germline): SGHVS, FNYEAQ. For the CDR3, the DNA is TGTGCCAGCAGCTTAAACCCCGGCACAGTCTCTGGAAACACCATATATTTT. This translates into CASSLNPGTVSGNTIYF.

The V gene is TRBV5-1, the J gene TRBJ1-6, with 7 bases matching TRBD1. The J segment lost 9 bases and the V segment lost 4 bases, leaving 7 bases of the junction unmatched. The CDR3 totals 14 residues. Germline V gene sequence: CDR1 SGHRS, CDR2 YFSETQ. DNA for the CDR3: TGCGCCAGCAGCCCTAGACAGGGCGGTTCACCCCTCCACTTT. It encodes CASSPRQGGSPLHF.

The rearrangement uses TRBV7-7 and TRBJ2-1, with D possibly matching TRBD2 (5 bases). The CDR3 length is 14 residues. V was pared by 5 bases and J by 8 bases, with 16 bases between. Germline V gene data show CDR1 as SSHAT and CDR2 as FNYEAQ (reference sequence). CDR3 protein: CASSLGPSSDEQFF. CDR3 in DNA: TGTGCCAGCAGCCTCGGTCCTAGTAGCGATGAGCAGTTCTTC.

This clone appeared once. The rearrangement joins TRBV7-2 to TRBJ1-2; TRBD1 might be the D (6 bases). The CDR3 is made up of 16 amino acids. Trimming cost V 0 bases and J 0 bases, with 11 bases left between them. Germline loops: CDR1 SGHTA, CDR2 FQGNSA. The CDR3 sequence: CASSLALDRPNYGYTF. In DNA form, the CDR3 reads TGTGCCAGCAGCTTAGCCTTGGACAGACCTAACTATGGCTACACCTTC.

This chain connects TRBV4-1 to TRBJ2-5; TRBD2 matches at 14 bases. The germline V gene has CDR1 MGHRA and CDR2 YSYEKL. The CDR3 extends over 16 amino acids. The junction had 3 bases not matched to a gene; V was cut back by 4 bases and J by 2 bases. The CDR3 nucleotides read TGCGCCAGCAGCCGACTAGCGGGAGGGGAACAAGAGACCCAGTACTTC. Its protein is CASSRLAGGEQETQYF.

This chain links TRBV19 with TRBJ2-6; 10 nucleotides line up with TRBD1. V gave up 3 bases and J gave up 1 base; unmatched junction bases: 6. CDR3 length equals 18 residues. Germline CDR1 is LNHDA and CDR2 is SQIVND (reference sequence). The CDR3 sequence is CASSILGQGSSGANVLTF. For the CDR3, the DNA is TGTGCCAGTAGTATTTTGGGACAGGGGAGTTCTGGGGCCAACGTCCTGACTTTC.

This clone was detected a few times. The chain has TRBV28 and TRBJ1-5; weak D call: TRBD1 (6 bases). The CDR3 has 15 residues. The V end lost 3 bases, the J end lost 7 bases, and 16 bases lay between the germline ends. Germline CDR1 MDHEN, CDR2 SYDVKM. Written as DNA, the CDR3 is TGTGCCAGCAGTTTGGCGGGGGCCGTAGGCCAGCCCCAGCATTTT. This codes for CASSLAGAVGQPQHF.

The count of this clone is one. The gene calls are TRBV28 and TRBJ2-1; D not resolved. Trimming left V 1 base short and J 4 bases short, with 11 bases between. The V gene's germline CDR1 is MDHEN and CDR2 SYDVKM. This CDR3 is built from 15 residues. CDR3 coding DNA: TGTGCCAGCAGTTTATTCGGAAGGAGATACAATGAGCAGTTCTTC. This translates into CASSLFGRRYNEQFF.

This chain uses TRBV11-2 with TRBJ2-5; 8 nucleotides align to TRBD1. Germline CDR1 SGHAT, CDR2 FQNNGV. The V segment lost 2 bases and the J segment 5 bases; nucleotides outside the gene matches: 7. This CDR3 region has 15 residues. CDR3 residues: CASSLQGALSETQYF. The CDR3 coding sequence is TGTGCCAGCAGCTTACAGGGGGCGCTTTCGGAGACCCAGTACTTC.

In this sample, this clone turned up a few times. The chain's CDR3 is CASSLVPTGEQFF. CDR3 nucleotides: TGCGCCAGCAGCTTGGTCCCTACAGGGGAGCAGTTCTTC. The chain joins TRBV5-1 to TRBJ2-1; D may be TRBD1 (6 bases). The ends were cut back, 0 bases at V and 10 bases at J, with 11 bases in the middle. There are 13 residues in the CDR3. Germline-derived CDR1 and CDR2 are SGHRS and YFSETQ.

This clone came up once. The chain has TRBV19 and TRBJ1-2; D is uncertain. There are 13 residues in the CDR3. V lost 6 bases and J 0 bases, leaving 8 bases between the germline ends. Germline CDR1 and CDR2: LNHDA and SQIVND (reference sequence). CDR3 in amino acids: CASSGVPNYGYTF. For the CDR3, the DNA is TGTGCCAGTAGCGGAGTACCTAACTATGGCTACACCTTC.

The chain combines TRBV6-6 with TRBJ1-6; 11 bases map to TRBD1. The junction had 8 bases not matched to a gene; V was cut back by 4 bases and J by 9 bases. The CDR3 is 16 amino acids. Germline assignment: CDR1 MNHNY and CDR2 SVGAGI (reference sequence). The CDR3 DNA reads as TGTGCCAGCAGTTCTGCGGACAGGGGGCTTGGTTCACCCCTCCACTTT. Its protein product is CASSSADRGLGSPLHF.

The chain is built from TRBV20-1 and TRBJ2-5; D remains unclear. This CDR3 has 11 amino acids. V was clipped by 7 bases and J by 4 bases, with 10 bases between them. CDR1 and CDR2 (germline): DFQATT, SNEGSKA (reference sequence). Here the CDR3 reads CSVSLGETQYF. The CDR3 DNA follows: TGCAGTGTCTCCCTAGGAGAGACCCAGTACTTC.

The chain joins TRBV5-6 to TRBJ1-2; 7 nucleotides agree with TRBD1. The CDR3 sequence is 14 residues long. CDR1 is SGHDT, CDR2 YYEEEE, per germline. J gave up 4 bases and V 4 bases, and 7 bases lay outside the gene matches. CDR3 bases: TGTGCCAGCAGCCTCAGGGGGTTTGGCTATGGCTACACCTTC. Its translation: CASSLRGFGYGYTF. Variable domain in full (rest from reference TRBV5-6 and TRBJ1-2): DAGVTQSPTHLIKTRGQQVTLRCSPKSGHDTVSWYQQALGQGPQFIFQYYEEEERQRGNFPDRFSGHQFPNYSSELNVNALLLGDSALYLCASSLRGFGYGYTFGSGTRLTVV.

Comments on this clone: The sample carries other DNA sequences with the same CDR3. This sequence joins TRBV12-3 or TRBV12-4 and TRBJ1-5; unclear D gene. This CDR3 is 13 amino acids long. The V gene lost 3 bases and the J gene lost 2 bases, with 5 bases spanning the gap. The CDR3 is CASSFAGNQPQHF. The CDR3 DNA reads TGTGCCAGCAGTTTCGCGGGCAATCAGCCCCAGCATTTT.

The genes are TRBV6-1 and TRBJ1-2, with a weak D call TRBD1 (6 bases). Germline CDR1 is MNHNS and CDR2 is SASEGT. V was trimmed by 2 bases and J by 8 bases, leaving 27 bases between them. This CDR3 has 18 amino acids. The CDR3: CASSELGEGGSLLRGYTF. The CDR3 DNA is TGTGCCAGCAGTGAATTGGGGGAGGGGGGCTCCCTTCTCCGCGGCTACACCTTC.

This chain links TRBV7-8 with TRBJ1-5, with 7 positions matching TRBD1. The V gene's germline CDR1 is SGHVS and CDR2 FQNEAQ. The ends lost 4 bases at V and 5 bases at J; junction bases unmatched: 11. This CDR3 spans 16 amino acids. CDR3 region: CASSSKTGQSHQPQHF. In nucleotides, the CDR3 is TGTGCCAGCAGCTCGAAAACGGGACAGTCCCATCAGCCCCAGCATTTT.

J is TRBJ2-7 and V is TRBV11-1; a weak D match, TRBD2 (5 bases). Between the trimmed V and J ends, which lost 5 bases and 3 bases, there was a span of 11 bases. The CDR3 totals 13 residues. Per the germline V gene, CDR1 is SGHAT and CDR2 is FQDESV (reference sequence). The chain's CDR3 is CASSPDSNYEQYF. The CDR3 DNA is TGTGCCAGCAGCCCGGACTCGAACTACGAGCAGTACTTC.

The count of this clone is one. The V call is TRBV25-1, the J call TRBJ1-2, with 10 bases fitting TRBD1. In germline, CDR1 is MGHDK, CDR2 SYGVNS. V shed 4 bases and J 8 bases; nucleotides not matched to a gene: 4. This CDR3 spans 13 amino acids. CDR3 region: CASSGDRGDGYTF. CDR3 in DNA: TGTGCCAGCAGTGGGGACAGGGGAGACGGCTACACCTTC.

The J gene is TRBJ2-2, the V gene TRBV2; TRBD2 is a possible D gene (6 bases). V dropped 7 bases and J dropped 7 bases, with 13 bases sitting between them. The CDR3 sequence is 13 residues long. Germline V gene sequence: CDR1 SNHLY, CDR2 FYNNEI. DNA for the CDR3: TGTGCCAGCACGGGGACTCCCAACGGGGAGCTGTTTTTT. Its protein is CASTGTPNGELFF.

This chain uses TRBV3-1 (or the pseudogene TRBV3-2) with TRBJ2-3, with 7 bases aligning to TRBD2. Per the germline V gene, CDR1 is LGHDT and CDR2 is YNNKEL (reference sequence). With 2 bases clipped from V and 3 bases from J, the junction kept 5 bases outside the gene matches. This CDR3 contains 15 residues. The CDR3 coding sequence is TGTGCCAGCAGCCAATTCGGGACTACTACAGATACGCAGTATTTT. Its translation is CASSQFGTTTDTQYF.

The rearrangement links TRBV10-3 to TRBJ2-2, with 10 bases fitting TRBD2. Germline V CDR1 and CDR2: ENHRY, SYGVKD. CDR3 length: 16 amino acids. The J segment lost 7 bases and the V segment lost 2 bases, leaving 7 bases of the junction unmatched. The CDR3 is CAISEGAASGGGELFF. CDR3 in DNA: TGTGCCATCAGTGAGGGTGCGGCTAGCGGGGGCGGGGAGCTGTTTTTT.

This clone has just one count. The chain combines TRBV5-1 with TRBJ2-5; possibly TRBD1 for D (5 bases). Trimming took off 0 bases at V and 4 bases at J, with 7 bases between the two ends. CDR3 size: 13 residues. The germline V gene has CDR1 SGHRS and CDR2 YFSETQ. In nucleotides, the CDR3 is TGCGCCAGCAGCTTGGAGCAGGGAGAGACCCAGTACTTC. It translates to CASSLEQGETQYF.

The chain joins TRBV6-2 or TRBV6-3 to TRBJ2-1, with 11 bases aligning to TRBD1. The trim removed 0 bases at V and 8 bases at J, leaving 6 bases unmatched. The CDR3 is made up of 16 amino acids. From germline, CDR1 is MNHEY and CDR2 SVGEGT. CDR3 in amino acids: CASSYSWTGGVDEQFF. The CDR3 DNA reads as TGTGCCAGCAGTTACTCGTGGACAGGGGGCGTCGATGAGCAGTTCTTC.

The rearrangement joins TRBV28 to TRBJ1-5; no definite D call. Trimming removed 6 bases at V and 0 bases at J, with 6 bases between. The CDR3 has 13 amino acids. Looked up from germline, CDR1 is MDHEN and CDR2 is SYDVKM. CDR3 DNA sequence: TGTGCCAGCAGAAAATATAGCAATCAGCCCCAGCATTTT. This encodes CASRKYSNQPQHF.

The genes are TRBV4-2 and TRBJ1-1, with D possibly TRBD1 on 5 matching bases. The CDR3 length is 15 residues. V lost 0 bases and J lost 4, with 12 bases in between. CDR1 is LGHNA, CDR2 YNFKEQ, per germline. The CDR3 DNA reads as TGTGCCAGCAGCCAAGACTGGGGCCCCAGCACTGAAGCTTTCTTT. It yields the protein CASSQDWGPSTEAFF.